These T cell receptor beta chains were read from a single sample in a study of spatial heterogeneity in lung cancer. TCRdb re-derived calls from the 5' RACE reads in MiXCR, one entry per CDR3 protein. The table lists more than 20,000 distinct CDR3 sequences, under 3.5% of them singletons, with approximately 8.3% in the top ten. Here the sequenced sample was lung tumor tissue, taken at surgery. The receptors were gathered from a male donor with early-stage non-small cell lung cancer. Both conserved end residues are part of each CDR3. A D gene is named only where the DNA matches it firmly. Clone size is not always given. Where it is, it says once, few, many or a class for expanded clones.

J	D	size	V	DNA	CDR3
TRBJ1-2	.	medium-sized	TRBV2	TGTGCCAGCAGTGTGGACTATGGCTACACCTTC	CASSVDYGYTF
TRBJ1-1	TRBD1	many	TRBV13	TGTGCCAGCAGCTTATTCCCCGGCAGGGGGATAGTTGGGGAAGCTTTCTTT	CASSLFPGRGIVGEAFF
TRBJ1-1	.	many	TRBV25-1	TGTGCCAGCAGTGAATCCGTAGTCGACACTGAAGCTTTCTTT	CASSESVVDTEAFF
TRBJ2-7	TRBD1	many	TRBV5-1	TGCGCCAGCAGCTGGGAAACAGGGGTCTGGTCCTACGAGCAGTACTTC	CASSWETGVWSYEQYF
TRBJ2-7	.	medium-sized	TRBV7-8	TGTGCCAGCAGCTTAGAAGCGGGCGAGCAGTACTTC	CASSLEAGEQYF
TRBJ2-7	TRBD2	many	TRBV7-2	TGTGCCAGCAGCACCACTAGCGTAATCTCCTACGAGCAGTACTTC	CASSTTSVISYEQYF
TRBJ2-3	TRBD2	many	TRBV15	TGTGCCACCAGCAGAGATGTGGCTAGCGGGAGGACAGATACGCAGTATTTT	CATSRDVASGRTDTQYF
TRBJ2-1	.	many	TRBV12-3/TRBV12-4	TGTGCCAGCAGTTTTTTTGAGGGGGAGGCTGAGCAGTTCTTC	CASSFFEGEAEQFF
TRBJ2-7	.	many	TRBV3-1	TGTGCCAGCAGCCATGCCGGGAATGATTACGAGCAGTACTTC	CASSHAGNDYEQYF
TRBJ2-3	.	many	TRBV9	TGTGCCAGCAGCCCTGGGGGGGGGCCAGATACGCAGTATTTT	CASSPGGGPDTQYF
TRBJ2-4	TRBD1	many	TRBV2	TGTGCCAGCGGCCGGACAGGGGGACAAAACATTCAGTACTTC	CASGRTGGQNIQYF
TRBJ2-3	TRBD1	many	TRBV6-2/TRBV6-3	TGTGCCAGCAGTTTCGGGACAGGAACAGATACGCAGTATTTT	CASSFGTGTDTQYF
TRBJ2-7	.	many	TRBV5-1	TGCGCCAGCAGCTTTGGGGACCCAACCTACGAGCAGTACTTC	CASSFGDPTYEQYF
TRBJ1-1	.	many	TRBV18	TGTGCCAGCTCACAGGGACAGAACACTGAAGCTTTCTTT	CASSQGQNTEAFF
TRBJ2-6	.	many	TRBV20-1	TGCAGTGCCCCCCATAGGTCACGCTCTGGGGCCAACGTCCTGACTTTC	CSAPHRSRSGANVLTF
TRBJ2-3	TRBD2	many	TRBV7-9	TGTGCCAGCAGCCAGACTAGCGTTTTTAGCACAGATACGCAGTATTTT	CASSQTSVFSTDTQYF
TRBJ2-2	.	many	TRBV6-5	TGTGCCAGCAGTTACTGGGAGGCGGGGTTGAACACCGGGGAGCTGTTTTTT	CASSYWEAGLNTGELFF
TRBJ1-5	TRBD1	many	TRBV19	TGTGCCAGTAGTATAGTACTATCGACAGGGAGTCAGCCCCAGCATTTT	CASSIVLSTGSQPQHF
TRBJ2-3	.	many	TRBV24-1	TGTGCCACCAGTTCCGCAGATACGCAGTATTTT	CATSSADTQYF
TRBJ2-7	TRBD2	.	TRBV3-1	TGTGCCAGCAGCCAAGATTCTAGCGGGAGTCACGAGCAGTACTTC	CASSQDSSGSHEQYF
TRBJ1-5	.	.	TRBV6-6	TGTGCCAGCAACCGGGGCGACAATCAGCCCCAGCATTTT	CASNRGDNQPQHF
TRBJ2-1	TRBD2	many	TRBV24-1	TGTGCCACCAGTAAGACTTTAGCGGGCTACAATGAGCAGTTCTTC	CATSKTLAGYNEQFF
TRBJ1-2	.	.	TRBV12-3/TRBV12-4	TGTGCCAGCAGTTACGGGGGGACGTACAACTATGGCTACACCTTC	CASSYGGTYNYGYTF
TRBJ2-1	.	many	TRBV29-1	TGCAGCGTTGATCTCGACACCCGGGACAATGAGCAGTTCTTC	CSVDLDTRDNEQFF
TRBJ1-2	.	many	TRBV29-1	TGCAGCGTTGAATCAGACGCCGTCGGTGGCTATGGCTACACCTTC	CSVESDAVGGYGYTF
TRBJ1-6	.	many	TRBV7-9	TGTGCCAGCAGCTCCCGATTCGCGGCAGGGGATGGAAATTCACCCCTCCACTTT	CASSSRFAAGDGNSPLHF
TRBJ1-5	.	many	TRBV20-1	TGCAGTGCTAGAGGCACTCATCAGCCCCAGCATTTT	CSARGTHQPQHF
TRBJ2-2	TRBD2	many	TRBV23-1	TGCGCCAGCAGTCAAGGACTAGCGGGAGAGGGCACCGGGGAGCTGTTTTTT	CASSQGLAGEGTGELFF